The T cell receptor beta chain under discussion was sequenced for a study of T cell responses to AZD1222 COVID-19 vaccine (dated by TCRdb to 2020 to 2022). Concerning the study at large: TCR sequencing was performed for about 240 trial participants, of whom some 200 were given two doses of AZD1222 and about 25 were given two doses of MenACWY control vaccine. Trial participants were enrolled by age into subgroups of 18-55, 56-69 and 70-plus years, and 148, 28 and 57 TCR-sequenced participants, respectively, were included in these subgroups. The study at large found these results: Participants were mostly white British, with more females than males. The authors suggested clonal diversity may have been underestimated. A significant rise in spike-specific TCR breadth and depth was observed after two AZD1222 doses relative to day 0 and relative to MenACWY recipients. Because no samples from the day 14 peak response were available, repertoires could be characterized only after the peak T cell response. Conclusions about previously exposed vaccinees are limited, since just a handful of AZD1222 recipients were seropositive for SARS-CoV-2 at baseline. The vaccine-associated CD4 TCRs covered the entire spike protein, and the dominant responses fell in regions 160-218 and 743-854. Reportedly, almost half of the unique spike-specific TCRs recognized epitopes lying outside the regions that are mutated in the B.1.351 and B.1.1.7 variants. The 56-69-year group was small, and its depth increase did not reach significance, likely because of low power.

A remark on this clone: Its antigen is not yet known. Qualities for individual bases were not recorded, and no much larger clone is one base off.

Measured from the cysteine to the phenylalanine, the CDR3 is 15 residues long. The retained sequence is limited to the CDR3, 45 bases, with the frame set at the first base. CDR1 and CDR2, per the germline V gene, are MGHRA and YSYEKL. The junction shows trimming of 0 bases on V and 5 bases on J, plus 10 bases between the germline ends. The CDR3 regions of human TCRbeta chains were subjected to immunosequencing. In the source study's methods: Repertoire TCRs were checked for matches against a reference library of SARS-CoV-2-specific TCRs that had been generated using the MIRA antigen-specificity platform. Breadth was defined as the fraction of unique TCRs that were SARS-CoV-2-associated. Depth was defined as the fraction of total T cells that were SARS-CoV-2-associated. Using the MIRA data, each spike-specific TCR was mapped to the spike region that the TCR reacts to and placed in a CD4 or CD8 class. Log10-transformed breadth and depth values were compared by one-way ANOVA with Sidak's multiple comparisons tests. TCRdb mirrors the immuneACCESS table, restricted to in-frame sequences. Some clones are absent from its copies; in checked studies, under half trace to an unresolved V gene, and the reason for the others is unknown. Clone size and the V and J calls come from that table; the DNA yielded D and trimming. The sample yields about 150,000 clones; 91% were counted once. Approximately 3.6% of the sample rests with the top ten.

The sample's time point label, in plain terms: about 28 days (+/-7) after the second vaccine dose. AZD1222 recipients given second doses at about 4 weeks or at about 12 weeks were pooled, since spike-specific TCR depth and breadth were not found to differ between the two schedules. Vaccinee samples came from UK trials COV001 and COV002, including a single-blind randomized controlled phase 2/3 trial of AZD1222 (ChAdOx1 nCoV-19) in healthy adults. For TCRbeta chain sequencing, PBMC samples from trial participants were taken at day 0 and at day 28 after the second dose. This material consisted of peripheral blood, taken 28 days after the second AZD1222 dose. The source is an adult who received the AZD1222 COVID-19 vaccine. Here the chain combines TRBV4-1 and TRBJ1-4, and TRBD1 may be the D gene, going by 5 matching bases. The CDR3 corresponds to CASSQEGTGNEKLFF. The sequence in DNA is TGCGCCAGCAGCCAAGAAGGGACGGGGAATGAAAAACTGTTTTTT.